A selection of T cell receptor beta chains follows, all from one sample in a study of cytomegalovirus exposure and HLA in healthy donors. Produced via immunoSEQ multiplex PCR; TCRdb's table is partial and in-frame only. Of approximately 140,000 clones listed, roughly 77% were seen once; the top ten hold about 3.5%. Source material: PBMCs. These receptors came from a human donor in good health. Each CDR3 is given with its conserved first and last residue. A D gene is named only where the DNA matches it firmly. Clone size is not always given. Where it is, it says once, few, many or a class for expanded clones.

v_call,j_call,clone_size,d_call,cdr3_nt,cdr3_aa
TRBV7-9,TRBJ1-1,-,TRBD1,TGTGCCAGCAGCGTAGGACAGGGGTCGAACACTGAAGCTTTCTTT,CASSVGQGSNTEAFF
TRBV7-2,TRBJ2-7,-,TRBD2,TGTGCCAGCAGCGAATGGGGGGGGACTAGGTTTATCGAGCAGTACTTC,CASSEWGGTRFIEQYF
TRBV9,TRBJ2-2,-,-,TGTGCCAGCAGCGTAGGTACGGGGGATGTTGCCGGGGAGCTGTTTTTT,CASSVGTGDVAGELFF
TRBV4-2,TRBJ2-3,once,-,TGTGCCAGCAGCCAAGAAGAGGGCCTAAGAGATACGCAGTATTTT,CASSQEEGLRDTQYF
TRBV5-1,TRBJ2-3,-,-,TGCGCCAGCAGCTTGGACAACCATAGCACAGATACGCAGTATTTT,CASSLDNHSTDTQYF
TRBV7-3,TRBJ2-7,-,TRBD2,TGTGCCAGCAGCTTTCTAGCGGGAGTGCAGTACGAGCAGTACTTC,CASSFLAGVQYEQYF
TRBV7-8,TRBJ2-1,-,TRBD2,TGTGCCAGCAGCTTAGCCTTTAGCGGGGGCCGGATTGAGCAGTTCTTC,CASSLAFSGGRIEQFF
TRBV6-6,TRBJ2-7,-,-,TGTGCCAGCAGTCACGCTACCTCCTACGAGCAGTACTTC,CASSHATSYEQYF
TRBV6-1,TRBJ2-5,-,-,TGTGCCAGCAGTGAACAGGGAAGGGAGACCCAGTACTTC,CASSEQGRETQYF
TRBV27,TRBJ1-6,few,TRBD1,TGTGCCAGCAGTTGGAGGACAGGCAATTCACCCCTCCACTTT,CASSWRTGNSPLHF
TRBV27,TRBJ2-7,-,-,TGTGCCAGCAGTTTATATGGGGGCGTCTACGAGCAGTACTTC,CASSLYGGVYEQYF
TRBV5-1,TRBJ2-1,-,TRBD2,TGCGCCAGCAGCCCATTAAGCGGGGGGGCGGGCTATGAGCAGTTCTTC,CASSPLSGGAGYEQFF
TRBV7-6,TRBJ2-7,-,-,TGTGCCAGCAGCCCTAACAGGGACTCCTACGAGCAGTACTTC,CASSPNRDSYEQYF
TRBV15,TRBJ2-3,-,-,TGTGCCACCAGCAGAGATATGGCTAGCACAGATACGCAGTATTTT,CATSRDMASTDTQYF
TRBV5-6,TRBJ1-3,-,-,TGTGCCAGCAGCTTGGGGCAGGGTAGAAACACCATATATTTT,CASSLGQGRNTIYF
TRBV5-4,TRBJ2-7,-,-,TGTGCCAGCAGCTTGACCAGGCCACCCTACGAGCAGTACTTC,CASSLTRPPYEQYF
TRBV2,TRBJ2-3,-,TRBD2,TGTGCCAGCAGTGTTGGGGCTAGCGGGGGCCCAGATACGCAGTATTTT,CASSVGASGGPDTQYF
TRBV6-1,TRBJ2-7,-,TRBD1,TGTGCCAGCAGTGAACCGACAGGGACCTACGAGCAGTACTTC,CASSEPTGTYEQYF
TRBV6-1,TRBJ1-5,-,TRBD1,TGTGCCAGCAGTGCTCAATCCGGACAGGGCAATCAGCCCCAGCATTTT,CASSAQSGQGNQPQHF
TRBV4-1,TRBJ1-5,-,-,TGCGCCAGCAGCCAAGGCAGGTTCAATCAGCCCCAGCATTTT,CASSQGRFNQPQHF
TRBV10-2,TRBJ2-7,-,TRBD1,TGCGCCAGCAGTGAGCCTAAACCGGGACAGGCAGCCTACGAGCAGTACTTC,CASSEPKPGQAAYEQYF
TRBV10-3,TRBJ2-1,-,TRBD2,TGTGCCATCAGTGATAGTAGCGGGTTCTACAATGAGCAGTTCTTC,CAISDSSGFYNEQFF
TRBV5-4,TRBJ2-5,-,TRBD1,TGTGCCAGCAGCGACGGGACAGAAGAGACCCAGTACTTC,CASSDGTEETQYF
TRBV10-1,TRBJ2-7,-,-,TGCGCCAGCAGTGAGGACATCTCCTACGAGCAGTACTTC,CASSEDISYEQYF
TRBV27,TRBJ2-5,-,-,TGTGCCAGCAGCCCCCGTCGGCAAGAGACCCAGTACTTC,CASSPRRQETQYF
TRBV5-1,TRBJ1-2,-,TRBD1,TGCGCCAGCAGCCCTACGGGACAGCCTAACTATGGCTACACCTTC,CASSPTGQPNYGYTF
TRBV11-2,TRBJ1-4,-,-,TGTGCCAGCAGCTACCGCCTCGCGACAACTAATGAAAAACTGTTTTTT,CASSYRLATTNEKLFF
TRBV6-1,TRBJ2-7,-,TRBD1,TGTGCCAGCATCCGACAGGGAGCGTACTACGAGCAGTACTTC,CASIRQGAYYEQYF
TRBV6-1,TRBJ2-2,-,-,TGTGCCAGCAGTTTCCAAGCGGAGAACACCGGGGAGCTGTTTTTT,CASSFQAENTGELFF
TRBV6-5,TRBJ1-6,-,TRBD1,TGTGCCAGCAATCCGGGACAGGCGGGATACTCACCCCTCCACTTT,CASNPGQAGYSPLHF
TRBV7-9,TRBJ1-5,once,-,TGTGCCAGCAGCTCGTTCAATCAGCCCCAGCATTTT,CASSSFNQPQHF
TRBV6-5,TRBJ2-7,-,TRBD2,TGTGCCAGCAGGTCTCTAGCGGGGACCTTCTACGAGCAGTACTTC,CASRSLAGTFYEQYF
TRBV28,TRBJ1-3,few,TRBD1,TGTGCCAGCAGTTTAGTTCCAGGGGGGAGCTCTGGAAACACCATATATTTT,CASSLVPGGSSGNTIYF
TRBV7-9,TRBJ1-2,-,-,TGTGCCAGCAGCACCCAACGGAGCTCCCAGCCCTATGGCTACACCTTC,CASSTQRSSQPYGYTF
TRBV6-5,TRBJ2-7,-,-,TGTGCCAGCTACAGGGACAACGAGGGCGAGCAGTACTTC,CASYRDNEGEQYF
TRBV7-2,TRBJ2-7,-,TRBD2,TGTGCCAGCAGCTCCCGGGGGGTGTCCGAGCAGTACTTC,CASSSRGVSEQYF
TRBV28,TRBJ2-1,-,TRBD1,TGTGCCAGCAGTCCCCAGGGGTGGACAGGGATGAATGAGCAGTTCTTC,CASSPQGWTGMNEQFF
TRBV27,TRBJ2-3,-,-,TGTGCCAGCAGTTTTTCCGGGGATACGCAGTATTTT,CASSFSGDTQYF
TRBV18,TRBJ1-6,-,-,TGTGCCAGCTCACCAGCGGCGGATTCACCCCTCCACTTT,CASSPAADSPLHF
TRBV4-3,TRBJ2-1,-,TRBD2,TGCGCCAGCAGCCAGACGGGACTACCTAACAATGAGCAGTTCTTC,CASSQTGLPNNEQFF
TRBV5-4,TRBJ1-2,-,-,TGTGCCAGCAGCGCAGGCGACCGGGCATGGGACTATGGCTACCCCTTC,CASSAGDRAWDYGYPF
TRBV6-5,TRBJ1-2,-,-,TGTGCCAGCAGTTACTCGGGCAGTGTCTATGGCTACACCTTC,CASSYSGSVYGYTF
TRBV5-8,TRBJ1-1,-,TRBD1,TGTGCCAGCAGCCAGGGACAGGGGTACACTGAAGCTTTCTTT,CASSQGQGYTEAFF
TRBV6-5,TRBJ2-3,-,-,TGTGCCAGCAGAAGGCCGGGTCTCAACACAGATACGCAGTATTTT,CASRRPGLNTDTQYF
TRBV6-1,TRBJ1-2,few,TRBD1,TGTGCCAGCAGTGTATCCGGGACAGGGTATGGCTACACCTTC,CASSVSGTGYGYTF
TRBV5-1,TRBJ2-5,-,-,TGCGCCAGCAGCTTAGGGGTGGACCAAGAGACCCAGTACTTC,CASSLGVDQETQYF
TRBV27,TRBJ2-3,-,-,TGTGCCAGCAGCGCCGGGACAGATACGCAGTATTTT,CASSAGTDTQYF
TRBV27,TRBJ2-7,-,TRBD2,TGTGCCAGCAGTTACGGACTAGCGGGGGGCTACGAGCAGTACTTC,CASSYGLAGGYEQYF
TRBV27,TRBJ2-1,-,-,TGTGCCAGCAGTTTCGGGGTGCGCACTGAGCAGTTCTTC,CASSFGVRTEQFF
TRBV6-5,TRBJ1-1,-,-,TGTGCCAGCACTGACGGGGGGACTGAAGCTTTCTTT,CASTDGGTEAFF
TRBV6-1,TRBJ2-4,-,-,TGTGCCAGCAGGATAGGACAAGAACGGTACTTC,CASRIGQERYF
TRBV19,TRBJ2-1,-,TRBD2,TGTGCCAGTAGTACTAACTTCCTAGCGGACTCCTACAATGAGCAGTTCTTC,CASSTNFLADSYNEQFF
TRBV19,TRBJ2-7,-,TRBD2,TGTGCCAGTAGTATAAGAGGTAGCGGGGCTACCTACGAGCAGTACTTC,CASSIRGSGATYEQYF